These 3 T cell receptor beta chains were sequenced from one sample in a study of early T cells in non-severe SARS-CoV-2 infection. One entry per CDR3 protein results from TCRdb running MiXCR on the 5' RACE reads. Seen here are about 77,000 distinct CDR3 sequences, around 9.9% observed once, and the top ten hold about 4.6%. Specimen: whole blood. The source of these receptors is an adult who was a healthcare worker with PCR-confirmed SARS-CoV-2 infection or an uninfected control (not recorded which).

In its sample, this clonotype was seen many times. The rearrangement uses TRBV20-1 and TRBJ1-1, with D possibly TRBD1 on 5 matching bases. The germline V and J ends were trimmed by 5 bases and 7 bases, with 11 bases remaining between them. The CDR3 totals 11 residues. The V gene's germline CDR1 is DFQATT and CDR2 SNEGSKA (reference sequence). CDR3 sequence: CSAEGHSEAFF. The CDR3 DNA follows: TGCAGTGCTGAAGGACACAGTGAAGCTTTCTTT.

This clonotype came up many times. The chain carries TRBV27 and TRBJ1-1; 7 bases fit TRBD1. From germline, CDR1 is MNHEY and CDR2 SMNVEV (reference sequence). With V trimmed by 6 bases and J by 4 bases, 14 bases remained unmatched. This CDR3 contains 16 residues. This CDR3 is CASRRYRGREGTEAFF. CDR3 coding DNA: TGTGCCAGCAGAAGATACAGGGGTCGAGAGGGCACTGAAGCTTTCTTT.

This clonotype was recorded many times. V usage is TRBV24-1 and J usage is TRBJ2-1, with 12 bases aligning to TRBD2. The CDR3 is 18 residues long. Trimming removed 3 bases from V and 6 bases from J; junction bases left unmatched: 11. From germline, CDR1 is KGHDR and CDR2 SFDVKD. The CDR3 reads CATSDTYQTSGRANEQFF. The CDR3 nucleotides are TGTGCCACCAGTGATACCTACCAGACTAGCGGGAGAGCCAATGAGCAGTTCTTC.